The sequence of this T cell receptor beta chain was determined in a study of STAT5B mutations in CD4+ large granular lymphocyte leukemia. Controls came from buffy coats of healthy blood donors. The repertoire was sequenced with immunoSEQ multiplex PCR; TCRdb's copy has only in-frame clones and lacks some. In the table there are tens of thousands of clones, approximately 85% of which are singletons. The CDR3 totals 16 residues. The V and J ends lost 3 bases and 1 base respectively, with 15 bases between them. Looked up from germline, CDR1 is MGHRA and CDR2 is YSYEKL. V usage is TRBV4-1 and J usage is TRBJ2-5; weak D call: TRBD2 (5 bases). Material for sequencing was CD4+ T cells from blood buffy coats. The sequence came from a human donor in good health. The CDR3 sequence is CASSQSQAETQETQYF. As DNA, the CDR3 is TGCGCCAGCAGCCAGTCCCAAGCGGAGACCCAAGAGACCCAGTACTTC.